The rows below give T cell receptor beta chains drawn from one sample of a study of blood T cell repertoires in COVID-19. Here immunoSEQ multiplex PCR was the method, and the copy in TCRdb shows in-frame clones only, minus some. The profile shows about 68,000 clones, around 80% of them singletons. Material: peripheral blood. The receptors come from a human donor in a cohort sampled during active COVID-19. Both conserved end residues are part of each CDR3. The order of the fields is clone size, D gene, J gene, V gene, CDR3 protein, CDR3 DNA. The D gene is left open where the match is weak. The listing skips clone size in some rows; elsewhere it reads once, few, many or a size class.

NA	TRBD2	TRBJ2-1	TRBV7-2	CASSLLPGTSGYRNEQFF	TGTGCCAGCAGCTTACTCCCCGGGACTAGCGGGTATAGAAATGAGCAGTTCTTC
NA	NA	TRBJ2-1	TRBV28	CASLTVGGGMEQFF	TGTGCCAGCCTGACAGTCGGTGGGGGGATGGAGCAGTTCTTC
NA	TRBD2	TRBJ2-3	TRBV10-3	CATGAGTRGDTQYF	TGTGCCACAGGAGCTGGGACTAGGGGAGATACGCAGTATTTT
NA	TRBD2	TRBJ2-3	TRBV5-4	CASSPGGGGGDTQYF	TGTGCCAGCAGCCCCGGGGGCGGGGGGGGAGATACGCAGTATTTT
NA	TRBD1	TRBJ2-7	TRBV28	CASSANRGRNEQYF	TGTGCCAGCAGTGCAAACAGGGGGCGGAACGAGCAGTACTTC
NA	NA	TRBJ1-3	TRBV11-2	CASSLGGSFSGNTIYF	TGTGCCAGCAGCTTAGGCGGCAGCTTCTCTGGAAACACCATATATTTT
NA	TRBD1	TRBJ2-2	TRBV28	CASSPSGTGNTGELFF	TGTGCCAGCAGTCCCTCCGGGACAGGGAACACCGGGGAGCTGTTTTTT
NA	NA	TRBJ2-1	TRBV7-2	CASSPDGLSSYNEQFF	TGTGCCAGCAGCCCCGACGGACTGAGCTCCTACAATGAGCAGTTCTTC
NA	NA	TRBJ2-1	TRBV28	CASSPLQQQNNEQFF	TGTGCCAGCAGTCCACTACAACAACAAAACAATGAGCAGTTCTTC
NA	NA	TRBJ1-4	TRBV4-2	CASSQDRGNEKLFF	TGTGCCAGCAGCCAAGATAGAGGGAATGAAAAACTGTTTTTT
NA	TRBD2	TRBJ2-5	TRBV4-2	CASSQVGREGSQETQYF	TGTGCCAGCAGCCAAGTGGGACGGGAGGGATCTCAAGAGACCCAGTACTTC
NA	NA	TRBJ1-2	TRBV20-1	CSASSQGPTAGGYTF	TGCAGTGCTAGTTCACAAGGCCCGACGGCAGGGGGCTACACCTTC
once	TRBD1	TRBJ2-1	TRBV28	CASSPGNRGQQFF	TGTGCCAGCAGTCCCGGAAACAGGGGGCAGCAGTTCTTC
NA	TRBD1	TRBJ2-1	TRBV10-1	CASKFGQVLNNEQFF	TGCGCCAGCAAATTCGGACAGGTGTTAAACAATGAGCAGTTCTTC
few	NA	TRBJ1-4	TRBV6-1	CASSEVRVATNEKLFF	TGTGCCAGCAGTGAAGTGAGGGTTGCAACTAATGAAAAACTGTTTTTT